This TCR beta chain derives from a study of blood T cell repertoires in COVID-19. At the level of the study: The United States, Italy and Spain provided the acute and convalescent COVID-19 samples. T cells, B-cell-depleted T cells, or PBMCs supplied cDNA or gDNA.

In the original processing: It was from reference gene primer amplification that nucleated cell counts were estimated. Sequencing was performed with immunoSEQ multiplex PCR; in TCRdb, only in-frame clones are kept and a portion is missing. V, J and clone size derive from that table, while D and trimming were established from the DNA sequence. The table includes 200,000 or so clones, about nine tenths detected once. Germline CDR1 reads LGHNA; CDR2 reads YSLEER. This CDR3 spans 19 amino acids. Trimming cost V 0 bases and J 2 bases, with 19 bases left between them. The rearrangement uses TRBV4-3 and TRBJ1-4, with a tentative D call TRBD1 (6 bases). The origin of this receptor is a woman in her fifties or sixties with acute or convalescent COVID-19. The source material was peripheral blood. CDR3 sequence reads: CASSQDDGDIGFTNEKLFF. DNA for the CDR3: TGCGCCAGCAGCCAAGATGATGGGGACATAGGATTCACTAATGAAAAACTGTTTTTT.